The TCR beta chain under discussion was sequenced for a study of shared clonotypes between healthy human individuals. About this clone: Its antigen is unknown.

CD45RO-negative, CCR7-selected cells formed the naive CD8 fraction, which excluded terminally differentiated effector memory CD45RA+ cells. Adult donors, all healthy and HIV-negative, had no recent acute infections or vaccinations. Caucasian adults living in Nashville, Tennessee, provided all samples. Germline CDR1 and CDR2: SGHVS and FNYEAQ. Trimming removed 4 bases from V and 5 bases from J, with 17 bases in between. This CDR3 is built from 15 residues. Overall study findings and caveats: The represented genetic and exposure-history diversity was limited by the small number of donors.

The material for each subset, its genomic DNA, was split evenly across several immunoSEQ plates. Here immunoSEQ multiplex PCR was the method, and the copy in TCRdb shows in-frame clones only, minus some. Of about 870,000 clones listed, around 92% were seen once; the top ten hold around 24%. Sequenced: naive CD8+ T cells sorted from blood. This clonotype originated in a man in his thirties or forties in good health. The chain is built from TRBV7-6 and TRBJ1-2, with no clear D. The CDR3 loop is CASSSSTDGIYGYTF. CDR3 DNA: TGTGCCAGCAGCTCCTCGACGGATGGGATATATGGCTACACCTTC. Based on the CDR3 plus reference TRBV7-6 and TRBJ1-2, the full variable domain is GAGVSQSPRYKVTKRGQDVALRCDPISGHVSLYWYRQALGQGPEFLTYFNYEAQQDKSGLPNDRFSAERPEGSISTLTIQRTEQRDSAMYRCASSSSTDGIYGYTFGSGTRLTVV.